This T cell receptor (beta chain) derives from a study of blood T cell repertoires in COVID-19. V shed 0 bases and J 7 bases; nucleotides not matched to a gene: 3. The CDR3 has 15 amino acids. CDR1 is SGHTS, CDR2 YDEGEE, per germline. The authors' processing: Estimates of nucleated cell counts were drawn from the amplification of reference gene primers. Only in-frame clones appear in the TCRdb table, and some are missing; sequencing was by immunoSEQ multiplex PCR. The D gene and trimming were derived from the DNA, and the V and J assignments and clone size from that table. The sample carries hundreds of thousands of clones, about 87% recorded once. Followed longitudinally, the Seattle patients had been enrolled during active infection.

V and J are TRBV5-8 and TRBJ2-1; 11 bases line up with TRBD2. Sequencing was performed on peripheral blood. The TCR comes from a woman aged 25-40 years with COVID-19, enrolled during active disease. The CDR3 DNA sequence: TGTGCCAGCAGCTTGGTGGTAGCGGGAGGGAATGAGCAGTTCTTC. Translating gives CASSLVVAGGNEQFF. The full variable domain, in which reference TRBV5-8 and TRBJ2-1 provide the parts outside the CDR3, is EAGVTQSPTHLIKTRGQQATLRCSPISGHTSVYWYQQALGLGLQFLLWYDEGEERNRGNFPPRFSGRQFPNYSSELNVNALELEDSALYLCASSLVVAGGNEQFFGPGTRLTVL.